Each of the 22 T cell receptor beta chains below was sequenced from the same sample in a study of spatial heterogeneity in lung cancer. TCRdb re-analysed the 5' RACE reads in MiXCR, keeping a single row per CDR3 protein. Altogether about 8,400 distinct CDR3 sequences are present, 9% to 10% being singletons, with the ten largest covering approximately 25%. Time point denoted: sample taken at primary tumor resection. Sequenced material: normal lung tissue next to the tumor, taken at surgery. These receptors all come from a male donor with early-stage non-small cell lung cancer.

This clonotype appeared a single time. This sequence joins TRBV5-6 and TRBJ2-7; tentative D call: TRBD2 (5 bases). Germline CDR1 is SGHDT and CDR2 is YYEEEE. There are 14 residues in the CDR3. Trimming took 2 bases from V and 2 from J, leaving 11 bases between them. The CDR3 region has the DNA TGTGCCAGCAGCTTAGCTCGGGGAACCTACGAGCAGTACTTC. Translated, it gives CASSLARGTYEQYF.

A note on this clonotype: Germline and junction disagree at one end, which may indicate a read error. The chain joins TRBV6-5 to TRBJ1-6, with TRBD1 matching over 8 bases. CDR1 is MNHEY, CDR2 SVGAGI, per germline. This CDR3 has 16 amino acids. CDR3 residues: CACSPTGQGYNSPLHF. In DNA form, the CDR3 reads TGTGCCTGCAGCCCTACCGGACAGGGATATAATTCACCCCTCCACTTT.

The table lists this clonotype with many counts. The J gene is TRBJ2-2, the V gene TRBV12-3 or TRBV12-4; 8 nucleotides align to TRBD2. This CDR3 is built from 15 residues. V lost 7 bases, J lost 5 bases, and 9 bases stayed unmatched. For the CDR3, the DNA is TGTGCCAGCACCAAAGCGGGAGACTTAACCGGGGAGCTGTTTTTT. It translates to CASTKAGDLTGELFF.

This clonotype has ten or more counts. The CDR3 DNA follows: TGTGCCAGCAGCTTGCAGGGGGCGGGCACCGGGGAGCTGTTTTTT. Amino acids: CASSLQGAGTGELFF. The V and J genes are TRBV7-2 and TRBJ2-2; TRBD1 matches at 8 bases. V was clipped by 3 bases and J by 4 bases; unmatched bases: 4. There are 15 residues in the CDR3. Germline assignment: CDR1 SGHTA and CDR2 FQGNSA.

This clonotype occurred many times. This chain joins TRBV4-1 and TRBJ2-7; possibly TRBD2 for D (7 bases). V lost 0 bases to trimming and J lost 3 bases, with 24 bases between them. Germline assignment: CDR1 MGHRA and CDR2 YSYEKL. The length of the CDR3 is 19 residues. CDR3 coding DNA: TGCGCCAGCAGCCAAGATATGAGAGGGGGGGGTAGTAGAAACTACGAGCAGTACTTC. This translates into CASSQDMRGGGSRNYEQYF.

Ten or more counts support this clonotype. This rearrangement joins TRBV7-9 to TRBJ1-1, with D unclear. CDR3 length equals 14 residues. Trimming shortened V by 0 bases and J by 9 bases, and 14 bases separated the two germline ends. Per germline, CDR1 SEHNR and CDR2 FQNEAQ (reference sequence). The CDR3 nucleotides are TGTGCCAGCAGCTTAGCGGAAGGGATGGGCCAAGCTTTCTTT. Translation gives CASSLAEGMGQAFF.

This clonotype was counted at least ten times. The chain combines TRBV11-2 with TRBJ2-5; no definite D call. This CDR3 contains 13 residues. Germline values: CDR1 SGHAT, CDR2 FQNNGV. V gave up 1 base and J gave up 5 bases, with 8 bases separating them. CDR3 protein: CASSLGHFETQYF. CDR3 DNA sequence: TGTGCCAGCAGCTTAGGGCACTTCGAGACCCAGTACTTC.

This clonotype rates as medium-sized. This chain links TRBV2 with TRBJ2-3; 7 bases line up with TRBD1. The J segment lost 4 bases and the V segment lost 7 bases, leaving 14 bases of the junction unmatched. Germline V lookup: CDR1 SNHLY, CDR2 FYNNEI. CDR3 length: 16 amino acids. CDR3: CASTHDETGLADTQYF. The CDR3, as DNA: TGTGCCAGCACTCATGACGAGACAGGGCTCGCAGATACGCAGTATTTT.

Many counts were recorded for this clonotype. The rearrangement uses TRBV18 and TRBJ2-1; 13 nucleotides align to TRBD2. Germline lookup yields CDR1 KGHSH and CDR2 LQKENI. The CDR3 has 17 amino acids. V was clipped by 3 bases and J by 6 bases; unmatched bases: 8. The CDR3 bases are TGTGCCAGCTCACCGAGGACTAGCGGGGGCCAGGGCAATGAGCAGTTCTTC. Encoded protein: CASSPRTSGGQGNEQFF.

In its sample, this clonotype ranks as medium-sized. The rearrangement joins TRBV12-3 or TRBV12-4 to TRBJ1-1, with D hard to call. The CDR3 runs to 14 residues. The germline V and J ends were trimmed by 4 bases and 4 bases, with 13 bases remaining between them. Here the CDR3 reads CASSSYTGITEAFF. The DNA for the CDR3 is TGTGCCAGCAGTTCCTACACGGGGATCACTGAAGCTTTCTTT.

There are many counts of this clonotype. V is TRBV5-1 and J is TRBJ2-7, with D perhaps TRBD2 (6 bases). Trimming took 3 bases from V and 5 from J, leaving 12 bases between them. CDR1 is SGHRS, CDR2 YFSETQ, per germline. This CDR3 is built from 13 residues. The DNA for the CDR3 is TGCGCCAGCAGCTACCGCGGGGAGGACGAGCAGTACTTC. Its protein is CASSYRGEDEQYF. Using reference TRBV5-1 and TRBJ2-7 for the parts outside the CDR3, the full variable domain is KAGVTQTPRYLIKTRGQQVTLSCSPISGHRSVSWYQQTPGQGLQFLFEYFSETQRNKGNFPGRFSGRQFSNSRSEMNVSTLELGDSALYLCASSYRGEDEQYFGPGTRLTVT.

In its sample, this clonotype ranks as medium-sized. The CDR3 DNA follows: TGTGCCAGCAGCGAGACTAGTCGAGAGACCCAGTACTTC. It encodes CASSETSRETQYF. V gene TRBV5-4 combines with J gene TRBJ2-5, with a possible D match to TRBD2 (6 bases). Germline CDR1 SGHNT, CDR2 YYREEE (reference sequence). Trimming cost V 4 bases and J 4 bases, with 11 bases left between them. The CDR3 has 13 amino acids. The full variable domain, rest sourced from reference TRBV5-4 and TRBJ2-5, is ETGVTQSPTHLIKTRGQQVTLRCSSQSGHNTVSWYQQALGQGPQFIFQYYREEENGRGNFPPRFSGLQFPNYSSELNVNALELDDSALYLCASSETSRETQYFGPGTRLLVL.

This clonotype was seen at least ten times. This rearrangement joins TRBV5-1 to TRBJ2-7; TRBD1 matches 7 bases. Germline V gene data show CDR1 as SGHRS and CDR2 as YFSETQ. With 0 bases clipped from V and 2 bases from J, the junction kept 2 bases outside the gene matches. The CDR3 covers 14 residues. The CDR3 coding sequence is TGCGCCAGCAGCTTGGGGGGACAGCCCTACGAGCAGTACTTC. This translates into CASSLGGQPYEQYF.

This clonotype was observed many times. This chain uses TRBV28 with TRBJ2-1; 11 nucleotides match TRBD2. The ends lost 10 bases at V and 8 bases at J; junction bases unmatched: 13. The CDR3 loop spans 15 amino acids. The germline V gene encodes CDR1 MDHEN and CDR2 SYDVKM. This chain's CDR3 is CATRSGRAFLDEQFF. The CDR3 nucleotides read TGTGCCACCCGTAGCGGGAGGGCCTTTCTGGATGAGCAGTTCTTC. Complete variable domain (other parts from reference TRBV28 and TRBJ2-1): DVKVTQSSRYLVKRTGEKVFLECVQDMDHENMFWYRQDPGLGLRLIYFSYDVKMKEKGDIPEGYSVSREKKERFSLILESASTNQTSMYLCATRSGRAFLDEQFFGPGTRLTVL.

The table lists this clonotype with a count of one. This may come from a read error, since a much larger clone is one base off. The chain uses TRBV6-6 and TRBJ2-1; D remains unclear. The germline V gene encodes CDR1 MNHNY and CDR2 SVGAGI (reference sequence). The CDR3 consists of 11 residues. CDR3 in DNA: TGTGCCAGCAGTTCCTACATTGAGCAGTTCTTC. Protein: CASSSYIEQFF.

In this sample, this clonotype turned up a few times. The J gene is TRBJ2-7, the V gene TRBV6-1, with 10 bases fitting TRBD1. CDR3 length equals 14 residues. The germline CDR1 and CDR2 sequences are MNHNS and SASEGT. J lost 6 bases, V lost 5 bases, and 7 bases had no gene match. The CDR3 nucleotides read TGTGCCAGCAGTTTCCGACAGGGGGCGGGCGAGCAGTACTTC. Encoded protein: CASSFRQGAGEQYF.

This clonotype has ten or more counts. A much bigger clone sits one base away, suggesting this may be a read error. This chain connects TRBV27 to TRBJ2-2; tentative D call: TRBD1 (5 bases). Per the germline V gene, CDR1 is MNHEY and CDR2 is SMNVEV (reference sequence). The CDR3 has 21 amino acids. V lost 4 bases to trimming and J lost 0 bases, with 27 bases between them. CDR3 nucleotides: TGTGCCAGCAGTTCCAAGCACCAGGGTTATTTTACGTACGCGAACACCGGGGAGCTGTTTTTT. It specifies CASSSKHQGYFTYANTGELFF.

This clonotype was detected ten times or more. The rearrangement uses TRBV20-1 and TRBJ1-5; weak D call: TRBD1 (5 bases). Germline assignment: CDR1 DFQATT and CDR2 SNEGSKA (reference sequence). The CDR3 runs to 17 residues. Trimming left V 0 bases short and J 4 bases short, with 19 bases between. For the CDR3, the DNA is TGCAGTGCTAGAGATCGCATTATCGGGGCCCCAAATCAGCCCCAGCATTTT. The encoded protein is CSARDRIIGAPNQPQHF.

This chain joins TRBV19 and TRBJ2-1; 8 nucleotides agree with TRBD2. CDR3 length: 17 residues. Germline assignment: CDR1 LNHDA and CDR2 SQIVND (reference sequence). Trimming removed 3 bases from V and 8 bases from J; junction bases left unmatched: 15. CDR3 sequence: CASSMGAGSGITYEQFF. CDR3 nucleotide sequence: TGTGCCAGTAGTATGGGAGCGGGTAGCGGGATTACCTATGAGCAGTTCTTC.

Judged by abundance, this clonotype is medium-sized (0.01 to 0.1%). The CDR3 DNA is TGTGCCAGCAGCTTAGAGGCGGGGCCCGCAGATACGCAGTATTTT. Translating it yields CASSLEAGPADTQYF. The V and J genes are TRBV7-2 and TRBJ2-3, with D tentatively TRBD2 (6 bases). Trimming removed 1 base at V and 4 bases at J, with 12 bases between. The length of the CDR3 is 15 residues. The germline CDR1 and CDR2 sequences are SGHTA and FQGNSA.

The rearrangement uses TRBV7-9 and TRBJ2-7, with D perhaps matching TRBD1 or TRBD2 (5 bases each). With 5 bases removed from V and 2 bases from J, the gap between germline ends came to 16 bases. This CDR3 region has 15 residues. Germline values: CDR1 SEHNR, CDR2 FQNEAQ (reference sequence). The CDR3 spells CASSTRDPRTYEQYF. The CDR3 coding sequence is TGTGCCAGCAGCACCCGGGACCCCCGTACCTACGAGCAGTACTTC.

This clonotype was detected only a few times. The gene calls are TRBV2 and TRBJ2-7; 14 nucleotides agree with TRBD2. CDR1 is SNHLY, CDR2 FYNNEI, per germline. The CDR3 length is 17 residues. J gave up 2 bases and V 6 bases, and 9 bases lay outside the gene matches. The CDR3 nucleotides are TGTGCCAGCAGCCTCGGGACTAGCGGGGGTGAAACCTACGAGCAGTACTTC. Its translation is CASSLGTSGGETYEQYF.